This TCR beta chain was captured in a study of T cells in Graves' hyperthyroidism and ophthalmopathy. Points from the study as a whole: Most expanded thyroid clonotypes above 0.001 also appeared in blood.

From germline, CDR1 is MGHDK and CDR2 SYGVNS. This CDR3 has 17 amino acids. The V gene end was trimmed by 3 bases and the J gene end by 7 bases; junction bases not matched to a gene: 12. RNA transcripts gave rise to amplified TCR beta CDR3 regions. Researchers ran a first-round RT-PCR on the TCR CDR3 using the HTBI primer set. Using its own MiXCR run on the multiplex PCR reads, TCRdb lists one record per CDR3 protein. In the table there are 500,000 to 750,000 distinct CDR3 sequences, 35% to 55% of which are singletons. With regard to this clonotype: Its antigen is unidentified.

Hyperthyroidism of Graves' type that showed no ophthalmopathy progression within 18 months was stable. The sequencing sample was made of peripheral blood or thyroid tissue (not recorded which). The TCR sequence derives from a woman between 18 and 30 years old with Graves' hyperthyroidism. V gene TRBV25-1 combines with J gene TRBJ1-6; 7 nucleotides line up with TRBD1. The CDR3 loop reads CASSEGTVGAGNSPLHF. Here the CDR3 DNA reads TGTGCCAGCAGTGAGGGGACAGTCGGGGCCGGCAATTCACCCCTCCACTTT.